A selection of T cell receptor beta chains follows, all from one sample in a study of blood T cell repertoires in COVID-19. Assay used: immunoSEQ multiplex PCR; TCRdb lists only in-frame clones, some missing. Of fewer than 200,000 clones listed, 80% to 90% were seen once; the top ten hold roughly 4%. Sample: peripheral blood. The receptors here all came from an older woman who had recovered from COVID-19. Both conserved end residues are part of each CDR3. A D gene is named only where the DNA matches it firmly. Where a row states a size, it is once, few, many or the class of an expanded clone; other rows omit it.

>TRBV10-3|-|TRBJ2-7|TRBD1
TGTGCCATCAGAGGGACAGACTCCTACGAGCAGTACTTC
CAIRGTDSYEQYF
>TRBV19|-|TRBJ2-3|TRBD1
TGTGCCAGTAACCCGACAGGGGTAGATACGCAGTATTTT
CASNPTGVDTQYF
>TRBV2|-|TRBJ2-3|TRBD2
TGTGCCAGCAGTCTTACTAGCGGGACCGCAGATACGCAGTATTTT
CASSLTSGTADTQYF
>TRBV3-1/TRBV3-2|-|TRBJ2-2|TRBD1
TGTGCCAGCAGCAGCCGATACAGGGGGCAGAACACCGGGGAGCTGTTTTTT
CASSSRYRGQNTGELFF
>TRBV10-3|-|TRBJ2-3|-
TGTGCCATCACAAGCGGGTTGACGACAGATACGCAGTATTTT
CAITSGLTTDTQYF
>TRBV2|-|TRBJ2-7|TRBD2
TGTGCCAGCAGTGCGGGACTAGCGGGGGGCCAAATCTCCTACGAGCAGTACTTC
CASSAGLAGGQISYEQYF
>TRBV6-4|few|TRBJ2-3|TRBD2
TGTGCCAGCAGTGACAGCGGGGGGGCAGATACGCAGTATTTT
CASSDSGGADTQYF
>TRBV3-1/TRBV3-2|-|TRBJ1-3|-
TGTGCCAGCCAATCCTCTGGAAACACCATATATTTT
CASQSSGNTIYF
>TRBV19|-|TRBJ1-2|TRBD1
TGTGCCAGTAGTACCACCGGGACAGGAATCTATGGCTACACCTTC
CASSTTGTGIYGYTF
>TRBV20-1|-|TRBJ2-3|-
TGCAGTGCTAGTAGGGGGGGCTCAGATACGCAGTATTTT
CSASRGGSDTQYF